This is a list of T cell receptor beta chains from one sample in a study of T-cell reconstitution after alpha-beta-depleted transplantation in children. TCRdb recomputed calls from the PCR reads with MiXCR, one row per CDR3 protein. The table shows roughly 500,000 distinct CDR3 sequences, with more than 9% occurring only once. The material sequenced was PBMCs, taken before TCRalphabeta/CD19-depleted stem cell transplant. These receptors all come from a child younger than 10 with inherited bone marrow failure, due to receive a stem cell transplant. Both conserved end residues are part of each CDR3. D genes are given only for firm matches. The size of a clone is reported for some rows only, either as once, few or many, or as a class for expanded clones.

D,size,J,V,DNA,CDR3
NA,NA,TRBJ2-4,TRBV11-2,TGTGCCAGCAGCTTAGGGTATCTGGAGTCCAAAAACATTCAGTACTTC,CASSLGYLESKNIQYF
NA,few,TRBJ2-5,TRBV2,TGTGCCAGCAGTGAAGGCCCCCTTGGCAGGGGTAAAGAGACCCAGTACTTC,CASSEGPLGRGKETQYF
NA,many,TRBJ2-1,TRBV28,TGTGCCAGCAGTTTAAATACCTGGGGGAAATTCTCCTACAATGAGCATTTCTTC,CASSLNTWGKFSYNEHFF
NA,many,TRBJ1-2,TRBV5-4,TGTGCCAGCAGCCCCTCCGGGACACTGACCTATGGCTACACCTTC,CASSPSGTLTYGYTF
TRBD2,many,TRBJ2-1,TRBV7-9,TGTGCCAGCAGCTTCGGACCAAGCGGGGACAATGAGCAGTTCTTC,CASSFGPSGDNEQFF
NA,many,TRBJ2-2,TRBV11-2,TGTGCCAGCAGGACTAGTAAAAGGGGGGAGCTGTTTTTT,CASRTSKRGELFF
TRBD2,few,TRBJ2-6,TRBV29-1,TGCAGCGTTGAAGCCAAGGGACTAGCGGGCGTCTCTGGGGCCAACGTCCTGACTTTC,CSVEAKGLAGVSGANVLTF
NA,many,TRBJ1-2,TRBV12-3/TRBV12-4,TGTGCCAGCAGGGACAGAACCTTCTATGGCTACACCTTC,CASRDRTFYGYTF
NA,NA,TRBJ2-4,TRBV19,TGTGCCAGTAGTATAGATGGGGAAAACATTCAGTACTTC,CASSIDGENIQYF
NA,many,TRBJ1-5,TRBV27,TGTGCCAGCAGGGATCGGGGAGGTACGGGCAATCAGCCCCAGCATTTT,CASRDRGGTGNQPQHF
NA,many,TRBJ2-7,TRBV27,TGTGCCAGCAGTCCCCGGGGAGGGGGCTACGAGCAGTACTTC,CASSPRGGGYEQYF
NA,many,TRBJ2-7,TRBV20-1,TGCAGTGCTAGAGACCCCCCCGGCTACGAGCAGTACTTC,CSARDPPGYEQYF
NA,few,TRBJ2-2,TRBV19,TGTGCCAGTAGTACTTTCACCGGGGAGCTGTTTTTT,CASSTFTGELFF
NA,few,TRBJ2-2,TRBV19,TGTGCCAGTAAGGTTTACGAGAACACCGGGGAGCTGTTTTTT,CASKVYENTGELFF
NA,NA,TRBJ1-1,TRBV4-3,TGCGCCAGCAGCCAAGATTCGTACGGAGGGCGCGCAGCTTTCTTT,CASSQDSYGGRAAFF